The rows below give T cell receptor beta chains drawn from one sample of a study of regulatory T cells in long-lasting Graves disease. TCRdb used MiXCR to reprocess the multiplex PCR reads, holding one entry per CDR3 protein. This table has approximately 560,000 distinct CDR3 sequences, about 16% appearing once. The sample also formed part of further work on T cells in Graves' hyperthyroidism and ophthalmopathy.

Specimen: peripheral blood mononuclear cells (PBMCs), collected at new diagnosis, from a patient treated with antithyroid drugs. The receptors shown here come from a man between 18 and 35 years old with Graves disease. CDR3s include the opening cysteine and the closing phenylalanine or tryptophan. The D gene is left open where the match is weak. Expanded clones are given a class, and other clones once, few, many or no size at all.

J gene,V gene,D gene,clone size,CDR3 protein,CDR3 DNA
TRBJ2-5,TRBV7-6,TRBD2,.,CASSPPLAGGTQYF,TGTGCCAGCAGCCCTCCACTAGCGGGGGGGACCCAGTACTTC
TRBJ1-5,TRBV19,.,.,CASGIYSNQPQHF,TGTGCTTCGGGCATCTATAGCAATCAGCCCCAGCATTTT
TRBJ2-3,TRBV5-6,.,many,CASRDWGSGLTQYF,TGTGCCAGCAGGGATTGGGGGTCAGGGCTTACGCAGTATTTT
TRBJ2-7,TRBV28,.,many,CASSPSDPGMNEQYF,TGTGCCAGCAGTCCCTCAGACCCGGGTATGAACGAGCAGTACTTC
TRBJ2-1,TRBV7-8,TRBD2,many,CASSLSGRASGEQFF,TGTGCCAGCAGCTTATCTGGGAGGGCGAGTGGGGAGCAGTTCTTC
TRBJ1-1,TRBV6-5,.,.,CASSYSMGREEAFF,TGTGCCAGCAGTTACTCTATGGGTCGAGAGGAAGCTTTCTTT
TRBJ2-1,TRBV28,TRBD2,few,CASSFNLGGLAGTYNEQFF,TGTGCCAGCAGTTTTAACCTGGGGGGGCTAGCGGGGACCTACAATGAGCAGTTCTTC
TRBJ2-7,TRBV6-2/TRBV6-3,TRBD2,many,CASRDPGLAGPIPYEQYF,TGTGCCAGCAGAGATCCGGGACTAGCGGGACCAATTCCCTACGAGCAGTACTTC
TRBJ2-5,TRBV4-2,.,many,CASSQSGQETQYF,TGTGCCAGCAGCCAATCGGGGCAGGAGACCCAGTACTTC
TRBJ2-1,TRBV9,TRBD2,few,CASRGTSGLDNEQFF,TGTGCCAGCCGCGGGACTAGCGGCCTAGACAATGAGCAGTTCTTC
TRBJ2-2,TRBV27,.,.,CASSGQRTGELFF,TGTGCCAGCTCGGGACAAAGAACCGGGGAGCTGTTTTTT
TRBJ2-5,TRBV27,.,many,CASSLLAGAETQYF,TGTGCCAGCAGTTTATTGGCGGGCGCAGAGACCCAGTACTTC
TRBJ1-5,TRBV12-3/TRBV12-4,.,many,CASSLNSRPQHF,TGTGCCAGCAGTTTAAATAGCCGGCCCCAGCATTTT
TRBJ2-3,TRBV7-9,TRBD2,many,CASIPAGELDTQYF,TGTGCCAGCATCCCAGCGGGGGAGTTGGATACGCAGTATTTT
TRBJ2-1,TRBV29-1,.,few,CGVDGGVNEQFF,TGCGGCGTTGATGGGGGTGTGAATGAGCAGTTCTTC
TRBJ2-7,TRBV20-1,.,.,CSAKTTGGYYEQYF,TGCAGTGCTAAAACCACTGGGGGTTACTACGAGCAGTACTTC
TRBJ2-1,TRBV5-5,TRBD2,.,CASSFFTSGSQNEQFF,TGTGCCAGCAGCTTTTTTACTAGCGGGAGTCAAAATGAGCAGTTCTTC
TRBJ1-4,TRBV5-1,.,.,CASSLTPPVNEKLFF,TGCGCCAGCAGCTTGACCCCGCCGGTTAATGAAAAACTGTTTTTT
TRBJ2-1,TRBV27,.,many,CASSLTAPSYNEQFF,TGTGCCAGCAGTTTAACTGCGCCCTCCTACAATGAGCAGTTCTTC
TRBJ1-1,TRBV7-9,.,.,CASVRTPNTEAFF,TGTGCCAGCGTCCGGACTCCAAACACTGAAGCTTTCTTT
TRBJ2-5,TRBV6-1,TRBD2,few,CASRAGGYQETQYF,TGTGCCAGCAGGGCGGGAGGTTACCAAGAGACCCAGTACTTC
TRBJ2-1,TRBV15,.,few,CATRAGSYNEQFF,TGTGCCACCAGGGCTGGCTCCTACAATGAGCAGTTCTTC
TRBJ2-2,TRBV7-2,.,few,CASSLNGGSNTGELFF,TGTGCCAGCAGCTTAAATGGGGGTTCGAACACCGGGGAGCTGTTTTTT
TRBJ2-3,TRBV30,.,few,CAWSPKMVGASTDTQYF,TGTGCCTGGAGTCCCAAGATGGTGGGCGCAAGCACAGATACGCAGTATTTT